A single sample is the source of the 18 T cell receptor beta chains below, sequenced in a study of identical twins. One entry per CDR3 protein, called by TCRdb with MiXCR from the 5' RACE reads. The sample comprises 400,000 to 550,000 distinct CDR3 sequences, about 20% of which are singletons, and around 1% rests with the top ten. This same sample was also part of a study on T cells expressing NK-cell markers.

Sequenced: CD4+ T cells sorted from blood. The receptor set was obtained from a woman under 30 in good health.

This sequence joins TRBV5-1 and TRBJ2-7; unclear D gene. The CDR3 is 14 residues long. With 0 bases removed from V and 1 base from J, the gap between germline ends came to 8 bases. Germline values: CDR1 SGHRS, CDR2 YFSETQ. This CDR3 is CASSLDHQSYEQYF. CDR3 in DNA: TGCGCCAGCAGCTTGGATCACCAGTCCTACGAGCAGTACTTC.

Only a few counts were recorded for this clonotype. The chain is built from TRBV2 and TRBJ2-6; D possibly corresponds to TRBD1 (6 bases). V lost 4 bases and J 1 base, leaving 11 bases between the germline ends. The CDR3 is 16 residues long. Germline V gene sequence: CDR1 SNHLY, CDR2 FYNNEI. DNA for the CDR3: TGTGCCAGCAGTGGACAGGTGGCATCTGGGGCCAACGTCCTGACTTTC. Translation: CASSGQVASGANVLTF.

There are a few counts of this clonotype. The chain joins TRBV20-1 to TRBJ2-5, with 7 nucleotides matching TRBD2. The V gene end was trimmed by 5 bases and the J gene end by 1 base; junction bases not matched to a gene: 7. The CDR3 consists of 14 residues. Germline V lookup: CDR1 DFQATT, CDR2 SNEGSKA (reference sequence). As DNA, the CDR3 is TGCAGTGCTTATAAAGCGGGACTCCAAGAGACCCAGTACTTC. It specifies CSAYKAGLQETQYF.

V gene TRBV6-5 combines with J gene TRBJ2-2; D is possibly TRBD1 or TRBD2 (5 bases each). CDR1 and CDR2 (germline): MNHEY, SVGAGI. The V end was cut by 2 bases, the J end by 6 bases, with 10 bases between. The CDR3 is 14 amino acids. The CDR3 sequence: CASSYGGPAGELFF. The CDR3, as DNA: TGTGCCAGCAGTTACGGGGGTCCGGCCGGGGAGCTGTTTTTT.

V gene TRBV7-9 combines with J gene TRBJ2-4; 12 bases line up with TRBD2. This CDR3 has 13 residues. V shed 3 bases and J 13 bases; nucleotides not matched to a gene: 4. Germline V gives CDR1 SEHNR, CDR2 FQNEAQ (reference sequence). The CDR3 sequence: CASSLTSGGAQYF. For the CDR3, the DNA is TGTGCCAGCAGCTTGACTAGCGGGGGTGCGCAGTACTTC.

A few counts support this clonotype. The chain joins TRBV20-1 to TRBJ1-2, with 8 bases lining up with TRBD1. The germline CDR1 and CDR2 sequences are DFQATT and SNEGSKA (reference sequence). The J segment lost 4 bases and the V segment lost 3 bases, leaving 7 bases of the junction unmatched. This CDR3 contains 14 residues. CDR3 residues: CSARGTGETYGYTF. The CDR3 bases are TGCAGTGCTAGGGGGACAGGCGAAACCTATGGCTACACCTTC.

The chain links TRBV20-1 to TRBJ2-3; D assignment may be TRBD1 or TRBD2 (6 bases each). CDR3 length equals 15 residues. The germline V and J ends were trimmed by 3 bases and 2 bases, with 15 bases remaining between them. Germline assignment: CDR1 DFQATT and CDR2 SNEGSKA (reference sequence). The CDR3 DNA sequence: TGCAGTGCTAGTAGGGGGGCGCGAGTCACAGATACGCAGTATTTT. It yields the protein CSASRGARVTDTQYF.

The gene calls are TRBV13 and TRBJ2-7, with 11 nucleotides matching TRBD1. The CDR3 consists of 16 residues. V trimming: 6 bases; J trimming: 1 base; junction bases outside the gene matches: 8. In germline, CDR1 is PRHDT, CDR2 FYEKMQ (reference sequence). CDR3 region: CASSYLGDRGSYEQYF. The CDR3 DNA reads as TGTGCCAGCAGTTACCTAGGGGACAGGGGGTCCTACGAGCAGTACTTC.

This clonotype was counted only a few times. The DNA of the CDR3 is TGTGCCAGCAGTTTAGGTTTCCGGCAAGGAGGATACGAGCAGTACTTC. It yields the protein CASSLGFRQGGYEQYF. The chain joins TRBV12-3 or TRBV12-4 to TRBJ2-7, with D maybe TRBD2 (5 bases). Trimming removed 1 base from V and 4 bases from J, with 17 bases in between. This CDR3 has 16 residues.

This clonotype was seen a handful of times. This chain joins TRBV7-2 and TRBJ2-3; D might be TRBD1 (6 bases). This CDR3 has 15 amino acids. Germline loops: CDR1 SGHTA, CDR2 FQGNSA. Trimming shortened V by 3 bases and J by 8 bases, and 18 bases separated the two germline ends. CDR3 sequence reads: CASSLTGPVEGTQYF. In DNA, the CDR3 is TGTGCCAGCAGCTTGACAGGCCCCGTAGAGGGTACGCAGTATTTT.

CDR3: CSARAQGSEAFF. DNA of the CDR3: TGCAGTGCTAGAGCCCAGGGTTCTGAAGCTTTCTTT. The chain links TRBV20-1 to TRBJ1-1; D is possibly TRBD1 (5 bases). From germline, CDR1 is DFQATT and CDR2 SNEGSKA (reference sequence). The CDR3 runs 12 residues. V was pared by 1 base and J by 6 bases, with 9 bases between.

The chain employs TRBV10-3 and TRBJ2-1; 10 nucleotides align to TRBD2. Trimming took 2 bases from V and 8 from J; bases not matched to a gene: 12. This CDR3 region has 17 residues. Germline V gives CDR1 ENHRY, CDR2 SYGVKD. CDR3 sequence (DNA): TGTGCCATCAGTGAGATCTTTCCAGCGGGGGGGAACGATGAGCAGTTCTTC. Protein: CAISEIFPAGGNDEQFF.

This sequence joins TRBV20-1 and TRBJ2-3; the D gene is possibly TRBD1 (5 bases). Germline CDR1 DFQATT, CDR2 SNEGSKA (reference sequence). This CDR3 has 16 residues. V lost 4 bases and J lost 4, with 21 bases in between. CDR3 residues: CSATTRQTGPPDTQYF. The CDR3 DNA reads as TGCAGTGCTACGACTCGACAGACGGGCCCTCCAGATACGCAGTATTTT.

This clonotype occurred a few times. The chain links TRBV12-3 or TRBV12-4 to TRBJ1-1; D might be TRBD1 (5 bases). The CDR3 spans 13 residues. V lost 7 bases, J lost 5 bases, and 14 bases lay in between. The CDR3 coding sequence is TGTGCCAGCACGCCGCACGGGGGAACTGAAGCTTTCTTT. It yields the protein CASTPHGGTEAFF.

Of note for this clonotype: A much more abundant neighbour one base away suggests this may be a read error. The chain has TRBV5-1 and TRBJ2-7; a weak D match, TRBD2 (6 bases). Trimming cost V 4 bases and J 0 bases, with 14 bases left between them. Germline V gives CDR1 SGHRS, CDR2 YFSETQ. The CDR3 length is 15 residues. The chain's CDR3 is CASSTTGLRSYEQYF. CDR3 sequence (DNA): TGCGCCAGCAGCACCACGGGACTCCGCTCCTACGAGCAGTACTTC.

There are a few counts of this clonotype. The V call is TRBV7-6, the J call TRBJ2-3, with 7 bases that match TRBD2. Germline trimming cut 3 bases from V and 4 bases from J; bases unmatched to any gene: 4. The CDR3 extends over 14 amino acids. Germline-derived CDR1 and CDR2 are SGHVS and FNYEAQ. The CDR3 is CASSLTSRSDTQYF. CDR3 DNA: TGTGCCAGCAGCTTGACTAGCAGATCAGATACGCAGTATTTT.

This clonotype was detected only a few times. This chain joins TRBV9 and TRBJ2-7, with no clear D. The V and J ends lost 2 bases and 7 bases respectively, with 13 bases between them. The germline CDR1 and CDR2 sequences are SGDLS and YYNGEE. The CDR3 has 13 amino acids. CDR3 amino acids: CASSVRLGREQYF. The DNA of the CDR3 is TGTGCCAGCAGCGTCCGACTCGGTAGGGAGCAGTACTTC. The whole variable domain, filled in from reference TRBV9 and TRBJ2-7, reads DSGVTQTPKHLITATGQRVTLRCSPRSGDLSVYWYQQSLDQGLQFLIQYYNGEERAKGNILERFSAQQFPDLHSELNLSSLELGDSALYFCASSVRLGREQYFGPGTRLTVT.

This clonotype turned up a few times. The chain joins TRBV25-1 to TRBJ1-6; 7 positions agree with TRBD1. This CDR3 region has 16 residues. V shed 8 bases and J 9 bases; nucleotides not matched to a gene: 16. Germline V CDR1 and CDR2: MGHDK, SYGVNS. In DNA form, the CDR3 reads TGTGCCAGCGACCCCCGGCCCGGGACAGTGACTTCACCCCTCCACTTT. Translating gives CASDPRPGTVTSPLHF.